A selection of T cell receptor beta chains follows, all from one sample in a study of regulatory T cells in long-lasting Graves disease. From the multiplex PCR reads, TCRdb called clonotypes with MiXCR, one entry per CDR3 protein. The table has around 400,000 distinct CDR3 sequences, 21% seen once. Sample: peripheral blood mononuclear cells (PBMCs), taken when the disease was refractory, from a patient treated with antithyroid drugs. All receptors come from a female donor with Graves disease. Both conserved end residues are part of each CDR3. A D gene is named only where the DNA matches it firmly. Only part of the rows carry a size: once, few, many, or a class if the clone is expanded.

clone_size d_call j_call v_call cdr3_aa cdr3_nt
many TRBD2 TRBJ2-1 TRBV12-3/TRBV12-4 CASSGGLAGVGSYNEQFF TGTGCCAGCAGTGGCGGACTAGCGGGAGTGGGCTCCTACAATGAGCAGTTCTTC
. . TRBJ2-7 TRBV10-3 CAIGAGRSYEQYF TGTGCCATCGGGGCAGGGAGGTCCTACGAGCAGTACTTC
. TRBD2 TRBJ2-7 TRBV29-1 CSVSLAGAVHEQYF TGCAGCGTTTCCCTAGCGGGAGCTGTCCACGAGCAGTACTTC
many . TRBJ2-7 TRBV2 CASRPGRSSYEQYF TGTGCCAGCAGGCCGGGACGGAGCTCCTACGAGCAGTACTTC
few TRBD2 TRBJ2-7 TRBV20-1 CSARPLGGRALEEQYF TGCAGTGCTAGGCCATTGGGCGGGAGGGCCTTAGAAGAGCAGTACTTC
. TRBD2 TRBJ2-7 TRBV7-9 CASSLAREGRYEQYF TGTGCCAGCAGCTTAGCGAGGGAGGGTCGGTACGAGCAGTACTTC
few . TRBJ2-5 TRBV18 CASSPRFEERLGETQYF TGTGCCAGCTCACCACGTTTCGAAGAGAGGCTGGGAGAGACCCAGTACTTC
. TRBD1 TRBJ2-4 TRBV6-2/TRBV6-3 CASSTDRGNIQYF TGTGCCAGCAGTACCGACAGGGGGAACATTCAGTACTTC
. TRBD2 TRBJ2-5 TRBV24-1 CATEEGASGRQETQYF TGTGCCACCGAAGAAGGGGCTAGCGGTCGCCAAGAGACCCAGTACTTC
many TRBD2 TRBJ2-2 TRBV5-1 CASAKAGGPNTGELFF TGCGCCAGCGCAAAAGCGGGAGGGCCGAACACCGGGGAGCTGTTTTTT
many . TRBJ2-7 TRBV6-1 CASSETGRGEQYF TGTGCCAGCAGTGAGACGGGACGCGGGGAGCAGTACTTC
. . TRBJ2-6 TRBV7-9 CASSLTGRGANVLTF TGTGCCAGCAGCCTCACGGGTAGGGGGGCCAACGTCCTGACTTTC
many . TRBJ2-7 TRBV28 CASSSQGWDEQYF TGTGCCAGCAGTTCTCAGGGTTGGGACGAGCAGTACTTC
few . TRBJ2-6 TRBV11-2 CASSRWTRNNSGANVLTF TGTGCCAGCAGCCGTTGGACAAGGAATAACTCTGGGGCCAACGTCCTGACTTTC
many . TRBJ2-2 TRBV2 CASGLMNTGELFF TGTGCCAGCGGGCTAATGAACACCGGGGAGCTGTTTTTT
many TRBD1 TRBJ2-7 TRBV12-3/TRBV12-4 CASTRGAGGWRGVYEQYF TGTGCCAGCACTAGGGGGGCAGGGGGCTGGAGAGGGGTCTACGAGCAGTACTTC
few . TRBJ1-2 TRBV29-1 CSAYTVQEEGYGYTF TGCAGCGCTTACACGGTGCAGGAGGAAGGGTATGGCTACACCTTC
many . TRBJ2-7 TRBV15 CATSRDRRGGTYEQYF TGTGCCACCAGCAGAGATCGTCGAGGGGGGACCTACGAGCAGTACTTC
. . TRBJ2-7 TRBV20-1 CSGRQGTTYEQYF TGCAGTGGAAGACAGGGGACTACCTACGAGCAATACTTC
. TRBD2 TRBJ2-1 TRBV20-1 CSASAGGYNEQFF TGCAGTGCTTCAGCGGGAGGCTACAATGAGCAGTTCTTC
. TRBD1 TRBJ2-5 TRBV29-1 CSVHGQGAGKTQYF TGCAGCGTTCATGGACAGGGGGCCGGAAAGACCCAGTACTTC
many TRBD2 TRBJ2-5 TRBV6-1 CASSILAGGPETQYF TGTGCCAGCAGTATACTAGCGGGAGGGCCGGAGACCCAGTACTTC
many TRBD1 TRBJ2-7 TRBV24-1 CATSGGQGDYEQYF TGTGCCACCAGCGGAGGACAGGGGGACTACGAGCAGTACTTC
many TRBD2 TRBJ2-1 TRBV11-2 CASSWTSGSGDEQFF TGTGCCAGCAGCTGGACTAGCGGGAGTGGAGATGAGCAGTTCTTC
few . TRBJ2-5 TRBV5-4 CASSIRTKETQYF TGTGCCAGCAGCATCCGGACTAAAGAGACCCAGTACTTC
many . TRBJ1-5 TRBV7-9 CASSPAGSSNQPQHF TGTGCCAGCAGCCCGGCAGGGTCGAGCAATCAGCCCCAGCATTTT
. . TRBJ1-5 TRBV20-1 CSASTGTGGPSNQPQHF TGCAGTGCTTCCACCGGGACCGGGGGTCCAAGCAATCAGCCCCAGCATTTT
few . TRBJ1-1 TRBV30 CAWSSFNLRGNTEAFF TGTGCCTGGAGTTCGTTTAATTTGAGGGGAAACACTGAAGCTTTCTTT
many TRBD1 TRBJ1-1 TRBV6-2/TRBV6-3 CASSVQGAVAFF TGTGCCAGCAGTGTACAGGGGGCAGTGGCTTTCTTT
. TRBD2 TRBJ2-3 TRBV6-2/TRBV6-3 CAIRTSGRGTDTQYF TGTGCCATCAGGACTAGCGGAAGAGGCACAGATACGCAGTATTTT
. . TRBJ2-2 TRBV20-1 CSAKGNGELFF TGCAGTGCCAAGGGAAACGGGGAGCTGTTTTTT
many . TRBJ1-1 TRBV28 CASSLPRIEAFF TGTGCCAGCAGTTTGCCCAGAATTGAAGCTTTCTTT
many . TRBJ1-1 TRBV6-4 CASSDLVSAHEAFF TGTGCCAGCAGTGACTTGGTTAGCGCACATGAAGCTTTCTTT
many . TRBJ2-5 TRBV7-3 CASSRGQEETQYF TGTGCCAGCAGCAGAGGGCAGGAAGAGACCCAGTACTTC
many TRBD2 TRBJ2-3 TRBV2 CASSDLAGADTQYF TGTGCCAGCAGTGATTTAGCGGGAGCAGATACGCAGTATTTT
many TRBD1 TRBJ2-7 TRBV27 CASSPSADRGDDEQYF TGTGCCAGCAGTCCCTCCGCGGACAGGGGTGACGACGAGCAGTACTTC
many . TRBJ1-5 TRBV6-1 CASSEEEGNNQPQHF TGTGCCAGCAGTGAAGAGGAGGGTAACAATCAGCCCCAGCATTTT
many TRBD1 TRBJ1-2 TRBV7-8 CASTPDRGPDGYTF TGTGCCAGCACCCCTGACAGGGGGCCGGATGGCTACACCTTC
many . TRBJ2-2 TRBV11-2 CASSFTGAGELFF TGTGCCAGCAGCTTCACGGGAGCCGGGGAGCTGTTTTTT
many TRBD1 TRBJ1-5 TRBV12-3/TRBV12-4 CASRGDRVPGQPQHF TGTGCCAGCAGAGGAGACAGGGTTCCGGGTCAGCCCCAGCATTTT
. . TRBJ2-1 TRBV19 CASRGMGQFF TGTGCCAGTAGGGGTATGGGGCAGTTCTTC
many . TRBJ2-7 TRBV6-1 CASRNEGEYEQYF TGTGCCAGCAGGAACGAGGGCGAGTACGAGCAGTACTTC
many . TRBJ1-5 TRBV20-1 CSARDGTTLNQPQHF TGCAGTGCTAGAGATGGCACCACCCTCAATCAGCCCCAGCATTTT
many . TRBJ1-1 TRBV20-1 CSARAIAGTLPRSGTEAFF TGCAGTGCTAGAGCTATCGCCGGGACACTTCCTAGATCGGGCACTGAAGCTTTCTTT
once . TRBJ2-7 TRBV7-9 CASSLWGPEQYF TGTGCCAGCAGCTTGTGGGGACCCGAGCAGTACTTC
many . TRBJ2-7 TRBV15 CATSPGLNEQYF TGTGCCACCAGCCCAGGGTTGAATGAGCAGTACTTC
many TRBD1 TRBJ2-2 TRBV3-1 CASSHITDRGSTGELFF TGTGCCAGCAGCCATATTACGGACAGGGGTAGCACCGGGGAGCTGTTTTTT
many TRBD2 TRBJ2-2 TRBV6-2/TRBV6-3 CASSHSGRSNTGELFF TGTGCCAGCAGTCACAGCGGGAGGTCGAACACCGGGGAGCTGTTTTTT
many . TRBJ1-1 TRBV12-3/TRBV12-4 CASSAGPTAFF TGTGCCAGCAGTGCAGGGCCCACCGCTTTCTTT